Shown below are 30 T cell receptor beta chains from a single sample sequenced in a study of shared clonotypes between healthy human individuals. Only in-frame clones appear in the TCRdb table, and some are missing; sequencing was by immunoSEQ multiplex PCR. This sample has around 200,000 clones, with 66% found just once. Sequences were obtained from memory CD4+ T cells sorted from blood. The subset was: CD45RA-negative fraction. These receptors originate from a man aged 25-45 years in good health.

J is TRBJ2-1 and V is TRBV7-3; D is perhaps TRBD1 (5 bases). V was pared by 4 bases and J by 7 bases, with 20 bases between. CDR3 size: 16 residues. The germline V gene encodes CDR1 SGHTA and CDR2 FQGTGA. CDR3 DNA: TGTGCCAGCAGCTCAATGGGGCGATCCGTTAGGAATGAGCAGTTCTTC. Its protein is CASSSMGRSVRNEQFF.

The chain links TRBV14 to TRBJ2-7; D remains unclear. V was clipped by 3 bases and J by 7 bases, with 16 bases between them. The length of the CDR3 is 14 residues. Germline-derived CDR1 and CDR2 are SGHDN and FVKESK. The CDR3 DNA follows: TGTGCCAGCAGCCACTACAAAGGGATGGGTGAGCAGTACTTC. Its translation is CASSHYKGMGEQYF.

V and J are TRBV27 and TRBJ2-1; maybe TRBD1 (6 bases). V was cut by 2 bases and J by 4 bases, with 15 bases left in between. From germline, CDR1 is MNHEY and CDR2 SMNVEV (reference sequence). CDR3 length: 16 amino acids. The CDR3 nucleotides are TGTGCCAGCAGTTTACGCCCACTGCAGGGGTACAATGAGCAGTTCTTC. This sequence encodes CASSLRPLQGYNEQFF.

The chain uses TRBV11-2 and TRBJ2-3, with TRBD1 matching over 7 bases. The germline V gene has CDR1 SGHAT and CDR2 FQNNGV. The CDR3 sequence is 17 residues long. V trimming: 0 bases; J trimming: 2 bases; junction bases outside the gene matches: 8. The CDR3 protein is CASSLDPPGGYTDTQYF. The CDR3 DNA is TGTGCCAGCAGCTTAGATCCCCCAGGGGGATACACAGATACGCAGTATTTT. Based on the CDR3 plus reference TRBV11-2 and TRBJ2-3, the full variable domain is EAGVAQSPRYKIIEKRQSVAFWCNPISGHATLYWYQQILGQGPKLLIQFQNNGVVDDSQLPKDRFSAERLKGVDSTLKIQPAKLEDSAVYLCASSLDPPGGYTDTQYFGPGTRLTVL.

V usage is TRBV5-1 and J usage is TRBJ1-5, with D possibly TRBD1 on 5 matching bases. The V and J ends lost 0 bases and 4 bases respectively, with 8 bases between them. CDR1 and CDR2 (germline): SGHRS, YFSETQ. CDR3 length: 14 amino acids. The CDR3 loop is CASSLGQPNQPQHF. The DNA of the CDR3 is TGCGCCAGCAGCTTGGGACAGCCTAATCAGCCCCAGCATTTT. The variable domain in full, with the rest retrieved from reference TRBV5-1 and TRBJ1-5, is KAGVTQTPRYLIKTRGQQVTLSCSPISGHRSVSWYQQTPGQGLQFLFEYFSETQRNKGNFPGRFSGRQFSNSRSEMNVSTLELGDSALYLCASSLGQPNQPQHFGDGTRLSIL.

The chain employs TRBV7-9 and TRBJ2-4, with 9 nucleotides matching TRBD1. The germline V gene has CDR1 SEHNR and CDR2 FQNEAQ (reference sequence). V dropped 5 bases and J dropped 15; count of bases not matched to a gene: 8. This CDR3 has 12 amino acids. The CDR3 DNA sequence: TGTGCCAGCAGCAGAGGACAGGGGAAGGGGTACTTC. It is translated as CASSRGQGKGYF.

The chain combines TRBV6-4 with TRBJ2-1, with 9 bases aligning to TRBD2. Germline V gene sequence: CDR1 MRHNA, CDR2 SNTAGT. The V and J ends lost 5 bases and 9 bases, in that order; junction bases with no gene match: 8. The CDR3 covers 14 residues. In DNA form, the CDR3 reads TGTGCCAGCAGTACTATAGCGGGAGCTCCTGAGCAGTTCTTC. Its translation is CASSTIAGAPEQFF.

V and J are TRBV28 and TRBJ2-7, with 9 positions matching TRBD1. CDR3 length: 13 amino acids. V was clipped by 6 bases and J by 5 bases; unmatched bases: 5. Germline CDR1 is MDHEN and CDR2 is SYDVKM. Here the CDR3 reads CASRTGGFHEQYF. In DNA, the CDR3 is TGTGCCAGCAGGACAGGGGGTTTCCACGAGCAGTACTTC.

This clone appeared once. V usage is TRBV10-3 and J usage is TRBJ1-5, with a tentative D call TRBD1 (6 bases). There are 19 residues in the CDR3. Germline CDR1 and CDR2: ENHRY and SYGVKD. The germline V and J ends were trimmed by 0 bases and 0 bases, with 18 bases remaining between them. The CDR3 is CAISESMWPGQDSNQPQHF. The CDR3 nucleotides read TGTGCCATCAGTGAGTCAATGTGGCCGGGACAAGATAGCAATCAGCCCCAGCATTTT.

The chain combines TRBV7-9 with TRBJ2-3, with unresolved D. Deletions cut 2 bases from V and 5 bases from J, with 8 bases between. The CDR3 totals 13 residues. The germline V gene encodes CDR1 SEHNR and CDR2 FQNEAQ (reference sequence). CDR3 loop: CASSLNLGDTQYF. The CDR3 DNA sequence: TGTGCCAGCAGCTTAAATTTAGGAGATACGCAGTATTTT.

This chain links TRBV11-2 with TRBJ1-5, with D tentatively TRBD1 (6 bases). CDR1 is SGHAT, CDR2 FQNNGV, per germline. V lost 3 bases to trimming and J lost 4 bases, with 10 bases between them. The CDR3 is made up of 14 amino acids. The CDR3 nucleotides are TGTGCCAGCAGCTTGTGCGGACAGAATCAGCCCCAGCATTTT. Its translation is CASSLCGQNQPQHF.

The chain links TRBV2 to TRBJ1-5; the match to TRBD1 covers 7 bases. Per the germline V gene, CDR1 is SNHLY and CDR2 is FYNNEI. The J segment lost 6 bases and the V segment lost 6 bases, leaving 11 bases of the junction unmatched. CDR3 length: 15 amino acids. CDR3 residues: CASSAGGGAFQPQHF. For the CDR3, the DNA is TGTGCCAGCAGCGCGGGAGGGGGCGCTTTTCAGCCCCAGCATTTT.

V and J are TRBV9 and TRBJ2-2, with 7 bases lining up with TRBD2. The CDR3 spans 16 residues. Trimming removed 0 bases from V and 5 bases from J; junction bases left unmatched: 7. The germline gives CDR1 SGDLS, CDR2 YYNGEE. This CDR3 reads CASSVAPGGSTGELFF. CDR3 sequence (DNA): TGTGCCAGCAGCGTAGCCCCGGGGGGATCTACCGGGGAGCTGTTTTTT. The variable domain in full, with the rest retrieved from reference TRBV9 and TRBJ2-2, is DSGVTQTPKHLITATGQRVTLRCSPRSGDLSVYWYQQSLDQGLQFLIQYYNGEERAKGNILERFSAQQFPDLHSELNLSSLELGDSALYFCASSVAPGGSTGELFFGEGSRLTVL.

V gene TRBV28 combines with J gene TRBJ2-7; D may be TRBD1 or TRBD2 (6 bases each). This CDR3 contains 14 residues. Germline V gene data show CDR1 as MDHEN and CDR2 as SYDVKM. Trimming removed 8 bases at V and 6 bases at J, with 20 bases between. The CDR3 loop reads CASLGSLGGIEQYF. CDR3 coding DNA: TGTGCCAGCTTGGGATCCTTAGGGGGGATCGAGCAGTACTTC.

DNA of the CDR3: TGTGCCAGTAGTTGGACGGAGGGGGCAGGAGATACGCAGTATTTT. Encoded protein: CASSWTEGAGDTQYF. This chain joins TRBV19 and TRBJ2-3; TRBD1 is a possible D gene (7 bases). CDR1 LNHDA and CDR2 SQIVND come from the germline V gene (reference sequence). V was trimmed by 5 bases and J by 5 bases, leaving 17 bases between them. CDR3 size: 15 residues.

The chain couples TRBV10-3 to TRBJ1-1, with D possibly TRBD1 on 6 matching bases. The CDR3 extends over 13 amino acids. Trimming cost V 4 bases and J 7 bases, with 13 bases left between them. The V gene's germline CDR1 is ENHRY and CDR2 SYGVKD. CDR3 DNA sequence: TGTGCCATCAGTGGACAGGTTTTGGGTGAAGCTTTCTTT. It is translated as CAISGQVLGEAFF.

The chain carries TRBV28 and TRBJ2-7; 8 bases agree with TRBD2. Germline values: CDR1 MDHEN, CDR2 SYDVKM. With V trimmed by 4 bases and J by 6 bases, 11 bases remained unmatched. This CDR3 is built from 15 residues. The CDR3 is CASSSSGRAGFEQYF. The CDR3 DNA reads as TGTGCCAGCAGTTCCAGCGGGAGAGCGGGATTCGAGCAGTACTTC.

The chain recombines TRBV25-1 with TRBJ1-5; D might be TRBD1 (5 bases). Trimming cost V 3 bases and J 6 bases, with 15 bases left between them. CDR1 is MGHDK and CDR2 is SYGVNS in the germline V gene. The CDR3 covers 15 residues. The CDR3 coding sequence is TGTGCCAGCAGTGAGAGACAGCTTAGACGTCAGCCCCAGCATTTT. Encoded protein: CASSERQLRRQPQHF.

The gene calls are TRBV5-8 and TRBJ2-2; unclear D gene. CDR1 SGHTS and CDR2 YDEGEE come from the germline V gene. The V end was cut by 0 bases, the J end by 2 bases, with 11 bases between. The CDR3 loop spans 16 amino acids. CDR3 sequence: CASSLGASQNTGELFF. CDR3 sequence (DNA): TGTGCCAGCAGCTTGGGGGCATCCCAAAACACCGGGGAGCTGTTTTTT. The full variable domain, with the rest looked up from reference TRBV5-8 and TRBJ2-2, is EAGVTQSPTHLIKTRGQQATLRCSPISGHTSVYWYQQALGLGLQFLLWYDEGEERNRGNFPPRFSGRQFPNYSSELNVNALELEDSALYLCASSLGASQNTGELFFGEGSRLTVL.

V usage is TRBV5-1 and J usage is TRBJ1-3; tentative D call: TRBD1 (6 bases). The V gene's germline CDR1 is SGHRS and CDR2 YFSETQ. V was cut by 1 base and J by 6 bases, with 14 bases left in between. This CDR3 contains 15 residues. The CDR3: CASSLMGHQENTIYF. As DNA, the CDR3 is TGCGCCAGCAGCTTGATGGGACATCAGGAAAACACCATATATTTT.

The chain is built from TRBV6-5 and TRBJ2-7; D not resolved. Trimming took 2 bases from V and 7 from J, leaving 15 bases between them. The CDR3 length is 14 residues. Germline V CDR1 and CDR2: MNHEY, SVGAGI. CDR3 loop: CASSYQEGRLEQYF. The CDR3 DNA sequence: TGTGCCAGCAGTTACCAGGAAGGCCGGCTTGAGCAGTACTTC.

The chain joins TRBV5-1 to TRBJ2-1; 7 nucleotides agree with TRBD2. Germline trimming cut 0 bases from V and 4 bases from J; bases unmatched to any gene: 4. Germline CDR1 SGHRS, CDR2 YFSETQ. This CDR3 has 15 residues. The CDR3: CASSLVGGSYNEQFF. The DNA of the CDR3 is TGCGCCAGCAGCTTGGTTGGCGGGAGTTACAATGAGCAGTTCTTC.

The rearrangement uses TRBV6-1 and TRBJ2-2; TRBD1 matches at 9 bases. V dropped 3 bases and J dropped 7; count of bases not matched to a gene: 3. CDR1 and CDR2 from the germline V gene are MNHNS and SASEGT. CDR3 length: 14 amino acids. CDR3 sequence reads: CASSDGTGYGELFF. The CDR3 DNA reads as TGTGCCAGCAGTGATGGGACAGGGTACGGGGAGCTGTTTTTT.

This clone has more than one count but fewer than ten. The J gene is TRBJ2-3, the V gene TRBV5-1; tentative D call: TRBD2 (5 bases). CDR3 size: 15 residues. Per the germline V gene, CDR1 is SGHRS and CDR2 is YFSETQ. The V end was cut by 0 bases, the J end by 5 bases, with 13 bases between. CDR3 bases: TGCGCCAGCAGCTTGGAAGGGTCAGGAGGAGATACGCAGTATTTT. Translation gives CASSLEGSGGDTQYF.

This clone appeared a few times. This rearrangement joins TRBV7-2 to TRBJ2-1; D is ambiguous. The V gene lost 3 bases and the J gene lost 6 bases, with 12 bases spanning the gap. This CDR3 region has 14 residues. Germline lookup yields CDR1 SGHTA and CDR2 FQGNSA. The CDR3 DNA reads TGTGCCAGCAGCTTCAGGACCGAACCCAATGAGCAGTTCTTC. It is translated as CASSFRTEPNEQFF.

The genes are TRBV5-1 and TRBJ2-5, with D maybe TRBD2 (6 bases). CDR3 size: 16 residues. Trimming removed 2 bases from V and 5 bases from J, with 19 bases in between. CDR1 SGHRS and CDR2 YFSETQ come from the germline V gene. CDR3 in amino acids: CASSFAMGGREETQYF. The CDR3 DNA is TGCGCCAGCAGCTTTGCAATGGGAGGCAGGGAGGAGACCCAGTACTTC.

The chain recombines TRBV5-1 with TRBJ1-4; tentatively, D is TRBD1 (6 bases). V lost 4 bases to trimming and J lost 8 bases, with 18 bases between them. Germline assignment: CDR1 SGHRS and CDR2 YFSETQ. There are 15 residues in the CDR3. This CDR3 reads CASSAVTGLQEKLFF. The CDR3 region has the DNA TGCGCCAGCAGCGCCGTTACAGGGTTACAGGAAAAACTGTTTTTT.

The V call is TRBV9, the J call TRBJ1-1; 7 bases agree with TRBD1. V was pared by 4 bases and J by 6 bases, with 9 bases of the junction left unmatched. Germline assignment: CDR1 SGDLS and CDR2 YYNGEE. This CDR3 is built from 14 residues. The CDR3 DNA reads TGTGCCAGCAGCAAAGAGACAGGGAGGGCTGAAGCTTTCTTT. Protein product: CASSKETGRAEAFF. The whole variable domain, remainder taken from reference TRBV9 and TRBJ1-1, is DSGVTQTPKHLITATGQRVTLRCSPRSGDLSVYWYQQSLDQGLQFLIQYYNGEERAKGNILERFSAQQFPDLHSELNLSSLELGDSALYFCASSKETGRAEAFFGQGTRLTVV.

This clone has a handful of counts. Other nucleotide sequences from this sample produce the same CDR3. V is TRBV5-1 and J is TRBJ2-7; 10 bases are a match to TRBD1. V dropped 3 bases and J dropped 5; count of bases not matched to a gene: 2. The germline V gene has CDR1 SGHRS and CDR2 YFSETQ. The CDR3 contains 13 residues. The CDR3 DNA follows: TGCGCCAGCAGCTCCGGGACAGGGGACGAGCAGTACTTC. This sequence encodes CASSSGTGDEQYF.

The chain has TRBV14 and TRBJ2-7, with D tentatively TRBD1 (5 bases). The V gene lost 0 bases and the J gene lost 3 bases, with 12 bases spanning the gap. The CDR3 is made up of 15 amino acids. The germline V gene encodes CDR1 SGHDN and CDR2 FVKESK. The CDR3 is CASSQDDYRSYEQYF. DNA for the CDR3: TGTGCCAGCAGCCAAGATGATTACAGGAGCTACGAGCAGTACTTC.